This TCR beta chain was sequenced during a study of T-cell memory formation after mild COVID-19. Overall study context: Each donor largely had its own TCR clusters.

The CDR3 contains 15 residues. V shed 6 bases and J shed 1 base, with 13 bases lying between them. General observations from the study: Researchers report contracting CD4+ clones mostly in CM and EM, with CD8+ clones in EMRA. Some SARS-CoV-2-responding clones were already detected in memory before infection. Whereas later expanders leaned CD4+, clones contracting day 15 to 85 showed a balanced CD4/CD8 makeup.

The sample holds many counts of this clonotype. Its antigen is still unknown. One entry per CDR3 protein results from TCRdb running MiXCR on the 5' RACE reads. This repertoire shows hundreds of thousands of distinct CDR3 sequences, approximately 7.6% found once; its top ten account for about 22%. The specimen was PBMCs or a T cell subset sorted from them (not recorded which). The clonotype was recovered from a man aged 18 to 30 who had mild COVID-19 (a few samples of this study predate the infection). Cell type and time point are not known. The chain couples TRBV12-3 or TRBV12-4 to TRBJ1-5, with TRBD1 as a possible D gene (6 bases). This CDR3 is CASRSGVSSNQPQHF. The CDR3 DNA reads as TGTGCCAGCAGGTCAGGGGTTTCGAGCAATCAGCCCCAGCATTTT.